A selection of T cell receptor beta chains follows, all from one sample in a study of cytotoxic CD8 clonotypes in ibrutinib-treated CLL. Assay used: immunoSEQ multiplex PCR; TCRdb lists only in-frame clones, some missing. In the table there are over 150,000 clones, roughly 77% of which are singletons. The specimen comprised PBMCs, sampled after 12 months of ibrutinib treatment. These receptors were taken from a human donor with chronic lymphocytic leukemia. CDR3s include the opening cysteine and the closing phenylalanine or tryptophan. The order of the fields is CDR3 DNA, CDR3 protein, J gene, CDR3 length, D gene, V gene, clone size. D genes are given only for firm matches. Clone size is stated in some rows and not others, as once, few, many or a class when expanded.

cdr3_nt: TGTGCCAGCTCCGTGACCCCCGGCAATGAGCAGTTCTTC; cdr3_aa: CASSVTPGNEQFF; j_call: TRBJ2-1; cdr3_length: 13; d_call: NA; v_call: TRBV9; clone_size: NA
cdr3_nt: TGTGCCAGCAGCTTAGCGGATATGGGCAGGGTCGAGGAAGGCTACACCTTC; cdr3_aa: CASSLADMGRVEEGYTF; j_call: TRBJ1-2; cdr3_length: 17; d_call: NA; v_call: TRBV7-2; clone_size: many
cdr3_nt: TGCGCCAGCACCCGGGGTTTGGATGGAAACACCATATATTTT; cdr3_aa: CASTRGLDGNTIYF; j_call: TRBJ1-3; cdr3_length: 14; d_call: NA; v_call: TRBV10-2; clone_size: NA
cdr3_nt: TGTGCCAGCAGCCCAGATGGCTATGGCTACACCTTC; cdr3_aa: CASSPDGYGYTF; j_call: TRBJ1-2; cdr3_length: 12; d_call: NA; v_call: TRBV7-2; clone_size: many
cdr3_nt: TGTGCCAGCAGCTTAGAGTTGGACAGGGCCTCTGGCTACACCTTC; cdr3_aa: CASSLELDRASGYTF; j_call: TRBJ1-2; cdr3_length: 15; d_call: TRBD1; v_call: TRBV7-9; clone_size: NA
cdr3_nt: TGCGCCAGCAGCCAAAGGCCACCATCCTACAATGAGCAGTTCTTC; cdr3_aa: CASSQRPPSYNEQFF; j_call: TRBJ2-1; cdr3_length: 15; d_call: NA; v_call: TRBV4-1; clone_size: NA
cdr3_nt: TGCAGCGTTGGGGGGGGCAAGCGGAGTCCCACAGATACGCAGTATTTT; cdr3_aa: CSVGGGKRSPTDTQYF; j_call: TRBJ2-3; cdr3_length: 16; d_call: NA; v_call: TRBV29-1; clone_size: once
cdr3_nt: TGTGCCAGCAGCAACTCCTACGAGCAGTACTTC; cdr3_aa: CASSNSYEQYF; j_call: TRBJ2-7; cdr3_length: 11; d_call: NA; v_call: TRBV11-2; clone_size: NA
cdr3_nt: TGTGCCAGCAGGCCCCGGGTGGGACTCTACGCCGGGGAGCTGTTTTTT; cdr3_aa: CASRPRVGLYAGELFF; j_call: TRBJ2-2; cdr3_length: 16; d_call: NA; v_call: TRBV7-2; clone_size: once
cdr3_nt: TGTGCCAGCAGCACAGGACTAGCGGGGGTTAGCACAGATACGCAGTATTTT; cdr3_aa: CASSTGLAGVSTDTQYF; j_call: TRBJ2-3; cdr3_length: 17; d_call: TRBD2; v_call: TRBV9; clone_size: NA
cdr3_nt: TGTGCCAGCTCACCCGATTCCGGCGAGCAGTACTTC; cdr3_aa: CASSPDSGEQYF; j_call: TRBJ2-7; cdr3_length: 12; d_call: NA; v_call: TRBV18; clone_size: NA
cdr3_nt: TGTGCCACCAGCAGAGATAAAGTGGGTAGCGGAGCCTACGAGCAGTACTTC; cdr3_aa: CATSRDKVGSGAYEQYF; j_call: TRBJ2-7; cdr3_length: 17; d_call: NA; v_call: TRBV15; clone_size: NA
cdr3_nt: TGTGCCAGCATCTGGGGGACTAGCGGGAATACCTACGAGCAGTACTTC; cdr3_aa: CASIWGTSGNTYEQYF; j_call: TRBJ2-7; cdr3_length: 16; d_call: TRBD2; v_call: TRBV28; clone_size: NA
cdr3_nt: TGTGCCAGCAGCTTGGGGGCAGACTACGAGCAGTACTTC; cdr3_aa: CASSLGADYEQYF; j_call: TRBJ2-7; cdr3_length: 13; d_call: NA; v_call: TRBV5-4; clone_size: NA
cdr3_nt: TGTGCCAGCTCATCCTCCGACGGGACCTACGAGCAGTACTTC; cdr3_aa: CASSSSDGTYEQYF; j_call: TRBJ2-7; cdr3_length: 14; d_call: NA; v_call: TRBV18; clone_size: NA
cdr3_nt: TGTGCCACCATCAGGTGGGGACTAGAGCGAGAGACCCAGTACTTC; cdr3_aa: CATIRWGLERETQYF; j_call: TRBJ2-5; cdr3_length: 15; d_call: TRBD2; v_call: TRBV2; clone_size: NA
cdr3_nt: TGTGCAAGTCGCCCAGCCCGCCTAAGGACTAGCGACTCCTACGAGCAGTACTTC; cdr3_aa: CASRPARLRTSDSYEQYF; j_call: TRBJ2-7; cdr3_length: 18; d_call: NA; v_call: TRBV12-2; clone_size: NA
cdr3_nt: TGTGCCAGCAGCTTAGTTCGACTAGCGGGAGTAATCAATGAGCAGTTCTTC; cdr3_aa: CASSLVRLAGVINEQFF; j_call: TRBJ2-1; cdr3_length: 17; d_call: TRBD2; v_call: TRBV7-2; clone_size: NA
cdr3_nt: TGTGTCACATCAGCCGCAGGCACGCAGTATTTT; cdr3_aa: CVTSAAGTQYF; j_call: TRBJ2-3; cdr3_length: 11; d_call: NA; v_call: TRBV28; clone_size: NA
cdr3_nt: TGTGCCAGCAGCTTACAGCGGGGGGGCCAAGAGACCCAGTACTTC; cdr3_aa: CASSLQRGGQETQYF; j_call: TRBJ2-5; cdr3_length: 15; d_call: TRBD2; v_call: TRBV7-3; clone_size: NA
cdr3_nt: TGTGCCACCAGCAGAGGCCTAGCGGGTCAGCCCCAGCATTTT; cdr3_aa: CATSRGLAGQPQHF; j_call: TRBJ1-5; cdr3_length: 14; d_call: NA; v_call: TRBV15; clone_size: NA
cdr3_nt: TGTGCCAGCAGCTCCCCGTTTGGGTCTCCTAGCACAGATACGCAGTATTTT; cdr3_aa: CASSSPFGSPSTDTQYF; j_call: TRBJ2-3; cdr3_length: 17; d_call: NA; v_call: TRBV7-3; clone_size: NA
cdr3_nt: TGCGCCAGCAGCGTCGCTAGCGGGGGGTCGGAAAATGAGCAGTTCTTC; cdr3_aa: CASSVASGGSENEQFF; j_call: TRBJ2-1; cdr3_length: 16; d_call: TRBD2; v_call: TRBV5-1; clone_size: NA
cdr3_nt: TGTGCCAGCTCTATAGCGGGAAGGGTTACCGGGGAGCTGTTTTTT; cdr3_aa: CASSIAGRVTGELFF; j_call: TRBJ2-2; cdr3_length: 15; d_call: TRBD2; v_call: TRBV6-5; clone_size: NA
cdr3_nt: TGTGCCAGCAGCCTGGGACAGGGATACAATGAGCAGTTCTTC; cdr3_aa: CASSLGQGYNEQFF; j_call: TRBJ2-1; cdr3_length: 14; d_call: TRBD1; v_call: TRBV5-6; clone_size: NA
cdr3_nt: TGTGCCTGGAGGGGATGGGGCAGTGGGTATGGGTACACCTTC; cdr3_aa: CAWRGWGSGYGYTF; j_call: TRBJ1-2; cdr3_length: 14; d_call: NA; v_call: TRBV30; clone_size: NA
cdr3_nt: TGTGCCAGCTCGCCGGGGAGGGACTCTTACTACAATGAGCAGTTCTTC; cdr3_aa: CASSPGRDSYYNEQFF; j_call: TRBJ2-1; cdr3_length: 16; d_call: TRBD2; v_call: TRBV18; clone_size: NA
cdr3_nt: TGTGCCAGCAGCACAAGACAGGGGGCTGGCAAACTGTTTTTT; cdr3_aa: CASSTRQGAGKLFF; j_call: TRBJ1-4; cdr3_length: 14; d_call: TRBD1; v_call: TRBV7-8; clone_size: NA
cdr3_nt: TGCGCCAGCAGCCAACAGGGGTTGAGGGAAAAACTGTTTTTT; cdr3_aa: CASSQQGLREKLFF; j_call: TRBJ1-4; cdr3_length: 14; d_call: NA; v_call: TRBV4-3; clone_size: NA
cdr3_nt: TGTGCCTGGAGAGGACAGATGAACACTGAAGCTTTCTTT; cdr3_aa: CAWRGQMNTEAFF; j_call: TRBJ1-1; cdr3_length: 13; d_call: NA; v_call: TRBV30; clone_size: NA
cdr3_nt: TGTGCCAGCAGACCCACAGGGGGAGGAAACACCATATATTTT; cdr3_aa: CASRPTGGGNTIYF; j_call: TRBJ1-3; cdr3_length: 14; d_call: TRBD1; v_call: TRBV28; clone_size: NA
cdr3_nt: TGTGCCAGCAGTTACGGGGTACGGGGGGACACCGAGCAGTACTTC; cdr3_aa: CASSYGVRGDTEQYF; j_call: TRBJ2-7; cdr3_length: 15; d_call: NA; v_call: TRBV6-5; clone_size: once
cdr3_nt: TGTGCCAGCAGTGGCGGGGAGAGCAATCAGCCCCAGCATTTT; cdr3_aa: CASSGGESNQPQHF; j_call: TRBJ1-5; cdr3_length: 14; d_call: NA; v_call: TRBV2; clone_size: NA
cdr3_nt: TGTGCCAGCAGACCAGGGGACTCGCCCCCTAATGGCTACACCTTC; cdr3_aa: CASRPGDSPPNGYTF; j_call: TRBJ1-2; cdr3_length: 15; d_call: NA; v_call: TRBV6-6; clone_size: NA
cdr3_nt: TGTGCCAGCAGCAAAGAGGGACAAGTGAACACTGAAGCTTTCTTT; cdr3_aa: CASSKEGQVNTEAFF; j_call: TRBJ1-1; cdr3_length: 15; d_call: NA; v_call: TRBV21-1; clone_size: once
cdr3_nt: TGTGCCAGCACGTTGACAGGGAACACTGAAGCTTTCTTT; cdr3_aa: CASTLTGNTEAFF; j_call: TRBJ1-1; cdr3_length: 13; d_call: NA; v_call: TRBV5-5; clone_size: NA
cdr3_nt: TGTGCCAGCAGTTCAGCGGTGAACTATGGCTACACCTTC; cdr3_aa: CASSSAVNYGYTF; j_call: TRBJ1-2; cdr3_length: 13; d_call: NA; v_call: TRBV6-5; clone_size: NA
cdr3_nt: TGTGCCAGCAGTTTTGTGTCAGGGGGCCAGGAAAAACTGTTTTTT; cdr3_aa: CASSFVSGGQEKLFF; j_call: TRBJ1-4; cdr3_length: 15; d_call: TRBD1; v_call: TRBV28; clone_size: NA
cdr3_nt: TGTGCCAGCAGGACTACGAGTACTAACTATGGCTACACCTTC; cdr3_aa: CASRTTSTNYGYTF; j_call: TRBJ1-2; cdr3_length: 14; d_call: NA; v_call: TRBV28; clone_size: NA
cdr3_nt: TGTGCCAGCAGCTTGGCCGCTGGGAGGAACTATGGCTACACCTTC; cdr3_aa: CASSLAAGRNYGYTF; j_call: TRBJ1-2; cdr3_length: 15; d_call: NA; v_call: TRBV5-6; clone_size: few
cdr3_nt: TGCGCCAGCAGCCACCGGGCTAGCTCGGGGGAGACCCAGTACTTC; cdr3_aa: CASSHRASSGETQYF; j_call: TRBJ2-5; cdr3_length: 15; d_call: NA; v_call: TRBV4-1; clone_size: NA
cdr3_nt: TGTGCCAGCAGCCGACTAGCGATAAGCACAGATACGCAGTATTTT; cdr3_aa: CASSRLAISTDTQYF; j_call: TRBJ2-3; cdr3_length: 15; d_call: TRBD2; v_call: TRBV7-2; clone_size: NA
cdr3_nt: TGCGCCAGCAGCCAAATAAAAGGGACAGGGGTATCCAATGAGCAGTTCTTC; cdr3_aa: CASSQIKGTGVSNEQFF; j_call: TRBJ2-1; cdr3_length: 17; d_call: TRBD1; v_call: TRBV4-1; clone_size: NA
cdr3_nt: TGCGCCAGCAGCCAAGAGGGACAGATGAACACTGAAGCTTTCTTT; cdr3_aa: CASSQEGQMNTEAFF; j_call: TRBJ1-1; cdr3_length: 15; d_call: TRBD1; v_call: TRBV4-3; clone_size: NA
cdr3_nt: TGTGCCAGCAGGTCGGGACAGGGCCTTCGGGAGCAGTTCTTC; cdr3_aa: CASRSGQGLREQFF; j_call: TRBJ2-1; cdr3_length: 14; d_call: TRBD1; v_call: TRBV7-3; clone_size: NA
cdr3_nt: TGTGCCAGCAGCCAATCGGGGTACTTTTCGGACACTGAAGCTTTCTTT; cdr3_aa: CASSQSGYFSDTEAFF; j_call: TRBJ1-1; cdr3_length: 16; d_call: NA; v_call: TRBV16; clone_size: NA
cdr3_nt: TGTGCCAGCAGCTTAGCGAAAGGCGAGGCCCAGTACTTC; cdr3_aa: CASSLAKGEAQYF; j_call: TRBJ2-5; cdr3_length: 13; d_call: NA; v_call: TRBV7-2; clone_size: NA
cdr3_nt: TGTGCCAGCAGTTCCTACCGGTCACCCTTGGGCGAGCAGTACTTC; cdr3_aa: CASSSYRSPLGEQYF; j_call: TRBJ2-7; cdr3_length: 15; d_call: NA; v_call: TRBV27; clone_size: NA
cdr3_nt: TGTGCCAGCAGTTTGAGGGACATCAGAGATACGCAGTATTTT; cdr3_aa: CASSLRDIRDTQYF; j_call: TRBJ2-3; cdr3_length: 14; d_call: NA; v_call: TRBV27; clone_size: NA
cdr3_nt: TGTGCCAGTAGACCCGGGACTAGCGGGAGGGGAGAGACCCAGTACTTC; cdr3_aa: CASRPGTSGRGETQYF; j_call: TRBJ2-5; cdr3_length: 16; d_call: TRBD2; v_call: TRBV19; clone_size: NA
cdr3_nt: TGCGCCAGCAGGCCTCAGGGGGCTGGTTCACCCCTCCACTTT; cdr3_aa: CASRPQGAGSPLHF; j_call: TRBJ1-6; cdr3_length: 14; d_call: TRBD1; v_call: TRBV4-1; clone_size: NA
cdr3_nt: TGCGCCAGCAGCCAAAGAACAGGGGGGACTGAAGCTTTCTTT; cdr3_aa: CASSQRTGGTEAFF; j_call: TRBJ1-1; cdr3_length: 14; d_call: TRBD1; v_call: TRBV4-3; clone_size: NA
cdr3_nt: TGTGCCAGCAGTCCTTCCGGGACAGGCCTCTCTGGGGAGCTGTTTTTT; cdr3_aa: CASSPSGTGLSGELFF; j_call: TRBJ2-2; cdr3_length: 16; d_call: TRBD1; v_call: TRBV28; clone_size: once
cdr3_nt: TGTGCCAGCAGCTTAGCCGGGAGCTATGGCTACACCTTC; cdr3_aa: CASSLAGSYGYTF; j_call: TRBJ1-2; cdr3_length: 13; d_call: NA; v_call: TRBV7-9; clone_size: NA
cdr3_nt: TGTGCCATCAGTGACGGAAATCAGCCCCAGCATTTT; cdr3_aa: CAISDGNQPQHF; j_call: TRBJ1-5; cdr3_length: 12; d_call: NA; v_call: TRBV10-3; clone_size: NA
cdr3_nt: TGCGCCAGCAGCCAAGATGGGCGGGGAATGAGCGAGCAGTACTTC; cdr3_aa: CASSQDGRGMSEQYF; j_call: TRBJ2-7; cdr3_length: 15; d_call: NA; v_call: TRBV4-3; clone_size: few
cdr3_nt: TGCGCCAGCAGTCCTGACGAGACCCAGTACTTC; cdr3_aa: CASSPDETQYF; j_call: TRBJ2-5; cdr3_length: 11; d_call: NA; v_call: TRBV5-1; clone_size: NA